The present TCR beta chain was sequenced within a study of blood T cell repertoires in COVID-19 (dated by TCRdb to about 2020). Turning to the overall study: The collaborator samples originated in the United States, Italy and Spain and spanned the acute and convalescent phases of COVID-19. The prospective study material was composed of cDNA or gDNA derived from T cells, B-cell-depleted T cells, or PBMCs. Deeply sampled blood TCRbeta repertoires from subjects exposed to, actively infected with, or recovered from COVID-19 were included in the dataset. The repertoires were made available in a free public database intended to serve as a resource for research on the immune response to SARS-CoV-2. Samples were obtained from the ongoing ImmuneRACE study (first 160 participants) and from over 1,000 subjects provided by 6 global collaborators. A de-identified subject ID, COVID-19 status, age in years and sex were almost always included in the sample metadata. Where available, HLA class I and class II types were obtained from metadata supplied by the sample provider rather than from assay-based typing.

V lost 4 bases and J lost 6 bases, and the count of bases not matched to a germline gene is 2. CDR1 and CDR2 (PRHDT, FYEKMQ) derive from the germline V gene (reference sequence). The CDR3 runs 13 residues from the cysteine to the phenylalanine. Here the CDR3 DNA is all that survives: 39 bases in frame from base 1. As for this clone: The clone's antigen remains unknown. No clone much larger than this one lies a single base away; base qualities are absent.

Collaborating institutions collected whole blood in K2EDTA tubes following their own protocols. Collaborator samples were shipped for TCRbeta analysis as frozen whole blood, isolated PBMCs, or DNA extracted from either sample type. Study-level results and caveats: The quantity of clinical and demographic metadata differed by source and by participant and was supplied without curation.

TCRbeta CDR3 regions were amplified from genomic DNA using the immunoSEQ Assay, a bias-controlled multiplex PCR. Per the source publication's procedure: Nucleated cell counts per sample were estimated from amplification of reference gene primers within the assay. To quantify the absolute abundance of each unique TCRbeta CDR3 rearrangement, sequence reads were collapsed and filtered. For each sample, productive Simpson clonality was calculated by taking the square root of Simpson's diversity index across productive rearrangements. TCRdb took this table from immuneACCESS and kept in-frame rearrangements with V and J called. Such tables lack part of the clones; where checked against another copy, unresolved V genes explain under half of the gap, and the rest is unexplained. D and trimming come from the DNA, and the V and J calls and clone size come from that table. The sample has approximately 190,000 clones on record, 75% to 90% of them singletons. About 5.7% of the sample comes from the top ten.

The TCR sequence derives from a woman in her forties with acute or convalescent COVID-19. Specimen: peripheral blood. The chain was built from TRBV13 and TRBJ1-5; 8 bases in the junction line up with TRBD1. The CDR3 protein sequence reads: CASSSDRGQPQHF. The sequenced DNA: TGTGCCAGCAGCTCCGACAGGGGTCAGCCCCAGCATTTT.